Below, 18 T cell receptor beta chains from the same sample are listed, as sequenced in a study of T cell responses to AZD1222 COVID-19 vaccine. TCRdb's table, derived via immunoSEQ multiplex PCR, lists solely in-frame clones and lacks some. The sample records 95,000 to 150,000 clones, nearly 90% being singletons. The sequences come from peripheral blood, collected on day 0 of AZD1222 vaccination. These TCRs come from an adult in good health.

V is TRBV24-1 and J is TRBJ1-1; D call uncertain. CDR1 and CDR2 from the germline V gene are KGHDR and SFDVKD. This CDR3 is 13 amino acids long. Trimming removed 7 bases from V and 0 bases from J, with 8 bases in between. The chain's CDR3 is CATRSGMNTEAFF. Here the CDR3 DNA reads TGTGCCACCAGATCGGGGATGAACACTGAAGCTTTCTTT.

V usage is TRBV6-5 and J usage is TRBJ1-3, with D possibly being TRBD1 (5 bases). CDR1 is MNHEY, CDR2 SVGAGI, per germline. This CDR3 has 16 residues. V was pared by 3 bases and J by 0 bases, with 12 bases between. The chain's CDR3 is CASSYSIGGSGNTIYF. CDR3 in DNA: TGTGCCAGCAGTTATTCGATCGGGGGCTCTGGAAACACCATATATTTT.

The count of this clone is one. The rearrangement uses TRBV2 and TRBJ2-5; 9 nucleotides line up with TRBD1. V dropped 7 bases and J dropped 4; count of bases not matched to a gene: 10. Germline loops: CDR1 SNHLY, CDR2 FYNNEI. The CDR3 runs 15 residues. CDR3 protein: CASNINRGLGETQYF. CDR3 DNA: TGTGCCAGCAATATAAACAGGGGGCTGGGAGAGACCCAGTACTTC.

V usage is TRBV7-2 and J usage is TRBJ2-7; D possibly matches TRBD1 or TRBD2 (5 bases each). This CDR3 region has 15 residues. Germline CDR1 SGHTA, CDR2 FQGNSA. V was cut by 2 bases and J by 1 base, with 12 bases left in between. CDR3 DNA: TGTGCCAGCAGCTTATATCTGGGGACGTCCTACGAGCAGTACTTC. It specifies CASSLYLGTSYEQYF.

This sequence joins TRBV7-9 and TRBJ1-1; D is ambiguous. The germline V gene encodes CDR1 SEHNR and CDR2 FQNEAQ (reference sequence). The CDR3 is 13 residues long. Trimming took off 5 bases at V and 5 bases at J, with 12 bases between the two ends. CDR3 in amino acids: CASSRTIRTEAFF. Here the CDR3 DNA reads TGTGCCAGCAGCCGGACCATTCGGACTGAAGCTTTCTTT.

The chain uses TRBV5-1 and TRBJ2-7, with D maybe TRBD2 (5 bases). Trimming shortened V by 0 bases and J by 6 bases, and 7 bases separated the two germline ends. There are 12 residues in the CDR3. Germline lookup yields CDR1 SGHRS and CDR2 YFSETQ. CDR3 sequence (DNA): TGCGCCAGCAGCTTGGGTGAGGGCGAGCAGTACTTC. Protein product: CASSLGEGEQYF.

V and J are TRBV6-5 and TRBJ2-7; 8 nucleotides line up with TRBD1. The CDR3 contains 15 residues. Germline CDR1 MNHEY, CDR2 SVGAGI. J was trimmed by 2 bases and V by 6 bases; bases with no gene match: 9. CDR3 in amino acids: CASSRTGTGPYEQYF. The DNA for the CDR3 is TGTGCCAGCAGCCGAACCGGGACAGGACCCTACGAGCAGTACTTC.

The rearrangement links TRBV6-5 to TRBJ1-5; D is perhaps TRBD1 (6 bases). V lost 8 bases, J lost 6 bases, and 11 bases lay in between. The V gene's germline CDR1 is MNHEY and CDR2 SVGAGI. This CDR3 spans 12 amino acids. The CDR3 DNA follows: TGTGCCAGCGGACAGTCCAGTCAGCCCCAGCATTTT. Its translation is CASGQSSQPQHF.

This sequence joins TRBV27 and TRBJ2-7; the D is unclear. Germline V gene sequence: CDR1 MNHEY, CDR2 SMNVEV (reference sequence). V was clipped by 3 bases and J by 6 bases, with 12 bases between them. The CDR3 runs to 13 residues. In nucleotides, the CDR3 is TGTGCCAGCAGTTTTTATGGGCCGGGCGAGCAGTACTTC. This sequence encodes CASSFYGPGEQYF.

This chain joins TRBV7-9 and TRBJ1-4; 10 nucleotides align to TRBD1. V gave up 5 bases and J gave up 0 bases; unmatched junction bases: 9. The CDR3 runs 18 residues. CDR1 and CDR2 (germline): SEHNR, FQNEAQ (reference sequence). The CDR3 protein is CASSPWTGGGTTNEKLFF. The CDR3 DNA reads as TGTGCCAGCAGCCCCTGGACAGGGGGGGGCACAACTAATGAAAAACTGTTTTTT.

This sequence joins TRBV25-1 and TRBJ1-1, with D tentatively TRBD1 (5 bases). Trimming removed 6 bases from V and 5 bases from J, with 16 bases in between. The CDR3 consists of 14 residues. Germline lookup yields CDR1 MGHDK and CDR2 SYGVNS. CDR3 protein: CASSFGGARTEAFF. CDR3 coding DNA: TGTGCCAGCAGCTTTGGAGGGGCGAGAACTGAAGCTTTCTTT.

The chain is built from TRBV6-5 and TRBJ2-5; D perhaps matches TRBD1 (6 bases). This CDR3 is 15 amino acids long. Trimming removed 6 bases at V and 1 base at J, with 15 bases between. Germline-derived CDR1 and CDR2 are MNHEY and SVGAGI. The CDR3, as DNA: TGTGCCAGCAGGGGGGCCAGGGGAGTCCAAGAGACCCAGTACTTC. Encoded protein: CASRGARGVQETQYF.

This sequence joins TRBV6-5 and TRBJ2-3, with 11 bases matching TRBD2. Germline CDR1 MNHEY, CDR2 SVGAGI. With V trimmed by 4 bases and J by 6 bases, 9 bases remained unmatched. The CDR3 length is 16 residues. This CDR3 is CASSFRVSGGADTQYF. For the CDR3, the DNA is TGTGCCAGCAGTTTTCGGGTTAGCGGGGGGGCGGATACGCAGTATTTT.

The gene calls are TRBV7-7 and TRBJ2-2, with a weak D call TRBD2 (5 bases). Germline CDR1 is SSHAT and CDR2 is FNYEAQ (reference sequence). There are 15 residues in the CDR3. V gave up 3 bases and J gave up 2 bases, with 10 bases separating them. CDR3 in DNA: TGTGCCAGCAGCTTGGTGAGCGGTAACACCGGGGAGCTGTTTTTT. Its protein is CASSLVSGNTGELFF.

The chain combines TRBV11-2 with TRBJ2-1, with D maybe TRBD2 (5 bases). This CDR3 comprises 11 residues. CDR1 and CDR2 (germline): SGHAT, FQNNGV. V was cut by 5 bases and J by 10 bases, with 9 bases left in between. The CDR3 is CASSPTGEQFF. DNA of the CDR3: TGTGCCAGCAGCCCCACGGGGGAGCAGTTCTTC.

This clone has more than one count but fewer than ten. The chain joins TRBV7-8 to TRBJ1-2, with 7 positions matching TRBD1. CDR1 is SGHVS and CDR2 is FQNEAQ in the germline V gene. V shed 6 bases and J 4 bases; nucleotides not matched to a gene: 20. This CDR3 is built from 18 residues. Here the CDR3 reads CASSPGGGSGSNIYGYTF. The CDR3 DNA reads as TGTGCCAGCAGTCCCGGAGGGGGCTCGGGGTCGAATATCTATGGCTACACCTTC.

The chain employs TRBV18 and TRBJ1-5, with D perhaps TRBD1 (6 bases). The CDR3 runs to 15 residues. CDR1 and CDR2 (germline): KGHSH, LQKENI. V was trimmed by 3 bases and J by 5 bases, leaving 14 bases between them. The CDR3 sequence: CASSPQGIQDQPQHF. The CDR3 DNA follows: TGTGCCAGCTCACCTCAGGGGATCCAGGATCAGCCCCAGCATTTT.

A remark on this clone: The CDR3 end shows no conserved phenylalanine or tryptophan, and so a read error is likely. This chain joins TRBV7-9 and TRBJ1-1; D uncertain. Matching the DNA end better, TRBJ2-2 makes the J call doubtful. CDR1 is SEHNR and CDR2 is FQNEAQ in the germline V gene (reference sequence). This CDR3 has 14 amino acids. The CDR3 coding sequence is TGTGCCAGCAGCTTATTAGGTGGCGAGGTGACCCTGTTTAAT. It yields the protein CASSLLGGEVTLFN.